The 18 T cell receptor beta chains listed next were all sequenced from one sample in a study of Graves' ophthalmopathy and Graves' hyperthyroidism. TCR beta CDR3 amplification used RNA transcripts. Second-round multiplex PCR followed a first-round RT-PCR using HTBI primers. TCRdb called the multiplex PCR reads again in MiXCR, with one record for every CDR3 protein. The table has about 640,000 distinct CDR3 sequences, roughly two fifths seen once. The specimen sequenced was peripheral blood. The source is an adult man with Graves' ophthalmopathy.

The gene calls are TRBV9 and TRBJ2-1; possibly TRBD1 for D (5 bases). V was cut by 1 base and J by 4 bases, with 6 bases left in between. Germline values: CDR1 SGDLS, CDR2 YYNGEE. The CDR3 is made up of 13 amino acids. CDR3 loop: CASSVQGYNEQFF. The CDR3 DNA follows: TGTGCCAGCAGCGTACAGGGTTACAATGAGCAGTTCTTC.

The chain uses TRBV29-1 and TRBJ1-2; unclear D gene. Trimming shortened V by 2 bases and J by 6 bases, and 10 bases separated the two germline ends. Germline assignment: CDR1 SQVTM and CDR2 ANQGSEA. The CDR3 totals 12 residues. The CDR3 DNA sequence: TGCAGCGTTGAACACACCGGGGATGGCTACACCTTC. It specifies CSVEHTGDGYTF.

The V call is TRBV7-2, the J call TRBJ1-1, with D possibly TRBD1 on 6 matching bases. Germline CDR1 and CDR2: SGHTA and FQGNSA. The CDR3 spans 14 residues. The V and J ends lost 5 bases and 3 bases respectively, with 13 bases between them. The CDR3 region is CASSPGVVDTEAFF. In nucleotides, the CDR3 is TGTGCCAGCAGCCCAGGGGTGGTTGACACTGAAGCTTTCTTT.

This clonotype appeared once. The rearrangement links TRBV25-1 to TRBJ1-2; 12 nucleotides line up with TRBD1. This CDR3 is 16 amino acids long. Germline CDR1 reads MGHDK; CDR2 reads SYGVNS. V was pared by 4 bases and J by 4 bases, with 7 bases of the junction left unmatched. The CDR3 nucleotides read TGTGCCAGCAGTGTGACCGGGACAGGGGGCGGCTATGGCTACACCTTC. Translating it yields CASSVTGTGGGYGYTF.

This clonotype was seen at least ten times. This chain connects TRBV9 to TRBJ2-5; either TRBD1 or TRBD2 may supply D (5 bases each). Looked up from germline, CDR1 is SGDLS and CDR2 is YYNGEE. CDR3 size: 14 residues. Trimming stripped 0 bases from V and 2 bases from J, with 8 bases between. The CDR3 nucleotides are TGTGCCAGCAGCGTAGGTGGGACGCAAGAGACCCAGTACTTC. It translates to CASSVGGTQETQYF.

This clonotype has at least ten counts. CDR3 nucleotides: TGTGCCAGCAGCTTAGGCGGGGGCCGCTTCTATGGCTACACCTTC. It is translated as CASSLGGGRFYGYTF. The chain couples TRBV7-8 to TRBJ1-2, with D possibly TRBD1 on 6 matching bases. Per the germline V gene, CDR1 is SGHVS and CDR2 is FQNEAQ. Trimming removed 1 base at V and 4 bases at J, with 13 bases between. This CDR3 spans 15 amino acids.

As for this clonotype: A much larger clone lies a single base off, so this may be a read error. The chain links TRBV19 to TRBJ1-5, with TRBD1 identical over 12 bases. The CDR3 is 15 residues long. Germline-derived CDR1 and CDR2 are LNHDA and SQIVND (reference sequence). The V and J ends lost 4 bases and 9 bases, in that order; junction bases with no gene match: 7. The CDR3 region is CASSTRDRGPRPQHF. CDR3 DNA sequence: TGTGCCAGTAGTACCCGGGACAGGGGGCCCCGGCCCCAGCATTTT.

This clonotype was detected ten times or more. In DNA, the CDR3 is TGTGCCATCAGCGGCAGCTCTGGAAACACCATATATTTT. It codes for CAISGSSGNTIYF. V usage is TRBV10-3 and J usage is TRBJ1-3; D unclear. The germline V gene encodes CDR1 ENHRY and CDR2 SYGVKD. This CDR3 is built from 13 residues. Trimming left V 6 bases short and J 0 bases short, with 6 bases between.

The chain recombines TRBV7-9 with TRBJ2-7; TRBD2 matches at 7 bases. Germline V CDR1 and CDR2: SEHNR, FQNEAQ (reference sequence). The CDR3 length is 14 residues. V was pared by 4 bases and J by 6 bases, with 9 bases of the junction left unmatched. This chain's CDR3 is CASSSQGSGGEQYF. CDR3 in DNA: TGTGCCAGCAGCTCCCAGGGATCGGGGGGCGAGCAGTACTTC.

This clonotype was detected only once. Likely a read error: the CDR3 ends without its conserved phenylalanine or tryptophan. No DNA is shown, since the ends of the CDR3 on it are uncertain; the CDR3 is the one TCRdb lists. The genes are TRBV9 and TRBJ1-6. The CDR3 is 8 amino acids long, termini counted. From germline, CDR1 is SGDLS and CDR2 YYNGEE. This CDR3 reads CASSVWRE.

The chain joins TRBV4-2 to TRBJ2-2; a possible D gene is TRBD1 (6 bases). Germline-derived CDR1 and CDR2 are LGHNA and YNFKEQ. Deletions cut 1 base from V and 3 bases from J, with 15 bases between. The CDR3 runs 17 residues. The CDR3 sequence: CASSQGQGQGHTGELFF. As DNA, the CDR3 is TGTGCCAGCAGCCAAGGTCAGGGGCAGGGCCACACCGGGGAGCTGTTTTTT.

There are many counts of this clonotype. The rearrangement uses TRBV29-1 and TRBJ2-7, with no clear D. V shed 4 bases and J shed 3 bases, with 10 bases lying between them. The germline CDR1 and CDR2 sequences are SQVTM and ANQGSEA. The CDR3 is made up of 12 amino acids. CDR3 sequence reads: CSVVTDHYEQYF. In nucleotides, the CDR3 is TGCAGCGTTGTAACAGACCACTACGAGCAGTACTTC.

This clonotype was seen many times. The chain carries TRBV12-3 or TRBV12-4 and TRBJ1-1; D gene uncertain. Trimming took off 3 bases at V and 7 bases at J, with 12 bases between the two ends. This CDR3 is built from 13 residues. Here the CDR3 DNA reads TGTGCCAGCAGTTTGGTCCCTCAAAGTGAAGCTTTCTTT. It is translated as CASSLVPQSEAFF.

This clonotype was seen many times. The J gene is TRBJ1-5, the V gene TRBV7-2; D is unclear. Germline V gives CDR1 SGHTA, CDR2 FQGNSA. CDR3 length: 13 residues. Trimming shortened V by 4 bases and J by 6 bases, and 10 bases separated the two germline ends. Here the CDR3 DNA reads TGTGCCAGCAGCTCAGATTGGGGTCAGCCCCAGCATTTT. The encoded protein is CASSSDWGQPQHF.

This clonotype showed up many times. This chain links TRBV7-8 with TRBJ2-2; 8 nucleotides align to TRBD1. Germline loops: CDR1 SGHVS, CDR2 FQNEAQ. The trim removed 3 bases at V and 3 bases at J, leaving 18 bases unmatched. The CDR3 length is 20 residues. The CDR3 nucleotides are TGTGCCAGCAGCTTTCGACAGGGGATAGGTGTAGGCTCGGACACCGGGGAGCTGTTTTTT. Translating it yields CASSFRQGIGVGSDTGELFF.

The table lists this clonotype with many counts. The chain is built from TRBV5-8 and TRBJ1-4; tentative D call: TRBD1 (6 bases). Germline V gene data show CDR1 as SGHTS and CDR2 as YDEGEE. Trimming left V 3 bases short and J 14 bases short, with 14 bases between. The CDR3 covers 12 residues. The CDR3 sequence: CASSSYREELFF. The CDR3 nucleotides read TGTGCCAGCAGCTCCTACAGGGAAGAGCTGTTTTTT.

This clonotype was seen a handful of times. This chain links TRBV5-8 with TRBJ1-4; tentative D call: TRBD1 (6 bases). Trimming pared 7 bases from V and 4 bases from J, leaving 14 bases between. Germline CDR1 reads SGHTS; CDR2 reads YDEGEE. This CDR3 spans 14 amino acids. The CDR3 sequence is CASQASGDNEKLFF. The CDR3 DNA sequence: TGTGCCAGCCAAGCTTCAGGGGATAATGAAAAACTGTTTTTT.

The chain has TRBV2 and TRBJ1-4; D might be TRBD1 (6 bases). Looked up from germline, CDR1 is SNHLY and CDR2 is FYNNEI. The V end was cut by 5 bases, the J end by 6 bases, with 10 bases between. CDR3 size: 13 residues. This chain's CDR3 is CASSSGQHEKLFF. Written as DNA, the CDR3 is TGTGCCAGCAGTTCCGGACAGCATGAAAAACTGTTTTTT.